The source of this T cell receptor (beta chain) is a study of siplizumab effects on memory and regulatory T cells. Study-wide findings and caveats: The alloresponse seemed to draw substantially on naive T cells, which appeared more diverse than memory cells.

Assays examined 90,000 to 100,000 TCR templates per sample. The repertoire was sequenced with immunoSEQ multiplex PCR; TCRdb's copy has only in-frame clones and lacks some. The sample lists some 100,000 clones; about 91% were seen once. This clone was recorded once. Its target is unknown. The CDR3 has 17 amino acids. Trimming left V 0 bases short and J 0 bases short, with 13 bases between. Germline assignment: CDR1 SGHNT and CDR2 YYREEE (reference sequence). This clonotype was sampled from a human donor in good health. V and J are TRBV5-4 and TRBJ2-1; D is uncertain. Sequenced: Tregs sorted from blood. CDR3 nucleotide sequence: TGTGCCAGCAGCTTGGGGCTCGTAGGGCGCTCCTACAATGAGCAGTTCTTC. Its translation is CASSLGLVGRSYNEQFF. The variable domain in full, completed from reference TRBV5-4 and TRBJ2-1, reads ETGVTQSPTHLIKTRGQQVTLRCSSQSGHNTVSWYQQALGQGPQFIFQYYREEENGRGNFPPRFSGLQFPNYSSELNVNALELDDSALYLCASSLGLVGRSYNEQFFGPGTRLTVL.